The next 29 T cell receptor beta chains were all read from a single sample in a study of early T cells in non-severe SARS-CoV-2 infection. TCRdb reanalysed the 5' RACE reads using MiXCR and keeps one entry per CDR3 protein. This sample has about 58,000 distinct CDR3 sequences, with more than 7% found just once. Sequencing input: whole blood. Receptors originate from an adult who was a healthcare worker with PCR-confirmed SARS-CoV-2 infection or an uninfected control (not recorded which).

This clonotype was observed a few times. The CDR3 DNA reads TGTGCCAGCAGCCAGAGCGGGGGGCTGGACGAGCAGTACTTC. It codes for CASSQSGGLDEQYF. The chain is built from TRBV7-2 and TRBJ2-7, with 9 bases aligning to TRBD2. Germline V gene lookup returns CDR1 SGHTA and CDR2 FQGNSA. This CDR3 region has 14 residues. V trimming: 5 bases; J trimming: 5 bases; junction bases outside the gene matches: 7.

This rearrangement joins TRBV7-8 to TRBJ2-7; D is possibly TRBD2 (6 bases). The germline V and J ends were trimmed by 3 bases and 6 bases, with 18 bases remaining between them. Per germline, CDR1 SGHVS and CDR2 FQNEAQ. This CDR3 is built from 15 residues. Here the CDR3 reads CASSFGGTRPLEQYF. The CDR3, as DNA: TGTGCCAGCAGCTTTGGCGGGACCAGACCCCTCGAGCAGTACTTC.

This clonotype was found a few times. The V call is TRBV7-3, the J call TRBJ1-1; D remains unclear. V lost 4 bases and J 3 bases, leaving 12 bases between the germline ends. Per germline, CDR1 SGHTA and CDR2 FQGTGA. The CDR3 has 14 residues. This CDR3 is CASSSGTADTEAFF. Here the CDR3 DNA reads TGTGCCAGCAGCTCGGGTACGGCGGACACTGAAGCTTTCTTT. Complete variable domain (other parts from reference TRBV7-3 and TRBJ1-1): GAGVSQTPSNKVTEKGKYVELRCDPISGHTALYWYRQSLGQGPEFLIYFQGTGAADDSGLPNDRFFAVRPEGSVSTLKIQRTERGDSAVYLCASSSGTADTEAFFGQGTRLTVV.

The chain is built from TRBV28 and TRBJ2-7; D perhaps matches TRBD1 (6 bases). V was cut by 8 bases and J by 5 bases, with 7 bases left in between. The CDR3 is made up of 10 amino acids. Germline CDR1 and CDR2: MDHEN and SYDVKM. The CDR3 region has the DNA TGTGCCAGCGGACAGAACGAGCAGTACTTC. Its protein is CASGQNEQYF.

This clonotype occurred a few times. V is TRBV4-2 and J is TRBJ2-1, with TRBD2 identical over 8 bases. The CDR3 has 16 residues. Unmatched junction bases numbered 6, after V lost 2 bases and J lost 3 bases. Germline V lookup: CDR1 LGHNA, CDR2 YNFKEQ. The CDR3 sequence is CASSQSGSGDYNEQFF. DNA of the CDR3: TGTGCCAGCAGCCAAAGTGGTAGCGGGGACTACAATGAGCAGTTCTTC.

This clonotype has a count of ten or more. The rearrangement links TRBV7-2 to TRBJ2-6; D gene uncertain. The CDR3 spans 15 residues. Germline V lookup: CDR1 SGHTA, CDR2 FQGNSA. Trimming stripped 4 bases from V and 0 bases from J, with 7 bases between. This chain's CDR3 is CASSSTLSGANVLTF. DNA for the CDR3: TGTGCCAGCAGCTCTACCCTCTCTGGGGCCAACGTCCTGACTTTC.

This clonotype was counted a few times. The chain links TRBV18 to TRBJ2-1; 8 bases fit TRBD1. The junction had 2 bases not matched to a gene; V was cut back by 3 bases and J by 1 base. Germline assignment: CDR1 KGHSH and CDR2 LQKENI. This CDR3 contains 15 residues. The CDR3 spells CASSPRQGSYNEQFF. In DNA, the CDR3 is TGTGCCAGCTCACCCCGACAGGGGTCCTACAATGAGCAGTTCTTC.

This clonotype was counted at least ten times. The V call is TRBV5-1, the J call TRBJ2-3; 8 nucleotides line up with TRBD2. This CDR3 comprises 16 residues. Trimming at V came to 6 bases and at J to 2 bases, leaving 11 bases not matched to a gene. The germline CDR1 and CDR2 sequences are SGHRS and YFSETQ. CDR3 sequence (DNA): TGCGCCAGCACCCAGGCAGTAGCGGGGTCCACAGATACGCAGTATTTT. It yields the protein CASTQAVAGSTDTQYF.

This clonotype was observed a few times. The CDR3 DNA follows: TGTGCCAGCACCCTCAGCGGGGGGGGGACCCAGTACTTC. Protein: CASTLSGGGTQYF. The genes are TRBV7-2 and TRBJ2-5; 10 bases agree with TRBD2. With 7 bases clipped from V and 7 bases from J, the junction kept 6 bases outside the gene matches. There are 13 residues in the CDR3. Germline V gene lookup returns CDR1 SGHTA and CDR2 FQGNSA.

The sample holds many counts of this clonotype. The chain combines TRBV7-2 with TRBJ1-1; 8 bases are shared with TRBD1. The germline V gene encodes CDR1 SGHTA and CDR2 FQGNSA. The J segment lost 3 bases and the V segment lost 6 bases, leaving 3 bases of the junction unmatched. This CDR3 comprises 13 residues. The CDR3 bases are TGTGCCAGCAGACCAGGGGGCTACACTGAAGCTTTCTTT. Its protein is CASRPGGYTEAFF.

This clonotype was seen once. This rearrangement joins TRBV29-1 to TRBJ2-7, with 8 bases identical to TRBD2. The ends lost 7 bases at V and 0 bases at J; junction bases unmatched: 14. CDR3 length: 16 residues. The germline V gene has CDR1 SQVTM and CDR2 ANQGSEA. The CDR3 DNA sequence: TGCAGCGCCAAGGGTTCTAGCGGGTCACCCTCCTACGAGCAGTACTTC. Translating it yields CSAKGSSGSPSYEQYF.

This clonotype turned up a few times. The chain employs TRBV5-4 and TRBJ2-7; 7 bases line up with TRBD2. There are 16 residues in the CDR3. Germline CDR1 is SGHNT and CDR2 is YYREEE (reference sequence). V lost 3 bases and J lost 4; bases outside the gene matches: 13. The chain's CDR3 is CASSWREGAAAYEQYF. The CDR3 DNA reads as TGTGCCAGCAGCTGGAGGGAGGGCGCAGCAGCGTACGAGCAGTACTTC.

The V gene is TRBV2, the J gene TRBJ2-3; TRBD1 aligns across 11 bases. Germline trimming cut 4 bases from V and 4 bases from J; bases unmatched to any gene: 1. This CDR3 is 14 amino acids long. The V gene's germline CDR1 is SNHLY and CDR2 FYNNEI. DNA for the CDR3: TGTGCCAGCAGTGGGGGACAGGGGGCAGATACGCAGTATTTT. As protein: CASSGGQGADTQYF.

This chain uses TRBV6-6 with TRBJ2-5; 8 bases match TRBD1. Germline CDR1 MNHNY, CDR2 SVGAGI (reference sequence). The V gene end was trimmed by 2 bases and the J gene end by 2 bases; junction bases not matched to a gene: 7. The CDR3 is 16 residues long. The CDR3 region is CASSYPEQGEQETQYF. CDR3 coding DNA: TGTGCCAGCAGTTACCCTGAACAGGGGGAGCAAGAGACCCAGTACTTC.

The V gene is TRBV4-1, the J gene TRBJ2-7, with 7 positions matching TRBD1. The J segment lost 1 base and the V segment lost 1 base, leaving 7 bases of the junction unmatched. Germline CDR1 reads MGHRA; CDR2 reads YSYEKL. There are 16 residues in the CDR3. The CDR3 DNA reads as TGCGCCAGCAGCCAAGGACCCGGGACAGCTTCCTACGAGCAGTACTTC. As protein: CASSQGPGTASYEQYF.

This clonotype showed up many times. The gene calls are TRBV20-1 and TRBJ1-1; D call uncertain. The V end was cut by 3 bases, the J end by 1 base, with 12 bases between. Per the germline V gene, CDR1 is DFQATT and CDR2 is SNEGSKA (reference sequence). There are 14 residues in the CDR3. CDR3 sequence reads: CSARPDTQNTEAFF. CDR3 nucleotide sequence: TGCAGTGCTAGGCCTGACACCCAGAACACTGAAGCTTTCTTT.

There are many counts of this clonotype. This chain uses TRBV5-1 with TRBJ2-5; 11 bases map to TRBD2. This CDR3 is built from 16 residues. Germline assignment: CDR1 SGHRS and CDR2 YFSETQ. J gave up 0 bases and V 3 bases, and 4 bases lay outside the gene matches. The CDR3 loop is CASSYGTSGYQETQYF. The CDR3 nucleotides read TGCGCCAGCAGCTACGGGACTAGCGGCTACCAAGAGACCCAGTACTTC.

The chain uses TRBV5-1 and TRBJ2-2; 7 bases agree with TRBD2. Germline V gene lookup returns CDR1 SGHRS and CDR2 YFSETQ. Germline trimming cut 4 bases from V and 6 bases from J; bases unmatched to any gene: 12. The length of the CDR3 is 16 residues. This chain's CDR3 is CASSPVPGGSAGELFF. The CDR3 nucleotides are TGCGCCAGCAGCCCTGTCCCGGGAGGTAGCGCCGGGGAGCTGTTTTTT.

The chain joins TRBV18 to TRBJ1-2; 9 bases fit TRBD1. The CDR3 has 16 amino acids. Germline-derived CDR1 and CDR2 are KGHSH and LQKENI. V gave up 3 bases and J gave up 6 bases; unmatched junction bases: 11. Here the CDR3 DNA reads TGTGCCAGCTCACCCGCAAAGACAGGGGGAACGGATGGCTACACCTTC. This translates into CASSPAKTGGTDGYTF.

V gene TRBV6-5 combines with J gene TRBJ2-1; 14 bases align to TRBD2. Losses at the gene ends were 10 bases for V and 5 bases for J; bases not matched to a gene: 16. This CDR3 has 18 amino acids. Germline V gene lookup returns CDR1 MNHEY and CDR2 SVGAGI. The CDR3 bases are TGTGCCACCACCTCGACTAGCGGGAGGGCCCTTCCCCACAATGAGCAGTTCTTC. Protein: CATTSTSGRALPHNEQFF.

This clonotype was recorded at least ten times. The chain uses TRBV2 and TRBJ2-3; D tentatively fits TRBD1 or TRBD2 (5 bases each). Germline V CDR1 and CDR2: SNHLY, FYNNEI. The germline V and J ends were trimmed by 4 bases and 6 bases, with 14 bases remaining between them. This CDR3 is 14 amino acids long. The CDR3 DNA follows: TGTGCCAGCAGTGGAGTTAGCAGGGAGGATACGCAGTATTTT. It yields the protein CASSGVSREDTQYF.

In its sample, this clonotype was seen a few times. This chain uses TRBV14 with TRBJ2-1; D is ambiguous. Trimming removed 0 bases at V and 2 bases at J, with 8 bases between. Germline CDR1 and CDR2: SGHDN and FVKESK. CDR3 length: 15 residues. The CDR3 loop reads CASSQDPVPYNEQFF. Here the CDR3 DNA reads TGTGCCAGCAGCCAAGACCCTGTCCCCTACAATGAGCAGTTCTTC.

This clonotype was found a few times. The CDR3 spells CASSLGPDRNEQYF. CDR3 DNA sequence: TGTGCCAGCAGTTTGGGCCCCGACAGAAACGAGCAGTACTTC. The J gene is TRBJ2-7, the V gene TRBV12-3 or TRBV12-4; tentative D call: TRBD1 (5 bases). Trimming took off 3 bases at V and 5 bases at J, with 14 bases between the two ends. This CDR3 contains 14 residues.

The chain employs TRBV14 and TRBJ1-4, with 7 bases aligning to TRBD1. There are 14 residues in the CDR3. Germline V lookup: CDR1 SGHDN, CDR2 FVKESK. After removal of 5 bases from V and 6 bases from J, the junction contained 6 bases not matched to a gene. The CDR3 DNA reads TGTGCCAGCAGCTGGGACAGTGGGCATGAAAAACTGTTTTTT. This encodes CASSWDSGHEKLFF.

This clonotype came up many times. This chain's CDR3 is CASGGLAGGPRAHYNEQFF. DNA of the CDR3: TGTGCCAGCGGGGGACTAGCGGGAGGTCCCCGGGCCCATTACAATGAGCAGTTCTTC. J is TRBJ2-1 and V is TRBV7-9; 15 nucleotides match TRBD2. The ends lost 8 bases at V and 4 bases at J; junction bases unmatched: 15. This CDR3 contains 19 residues. From germline, CDR1 is SEHNR and CDR2 FQNEAQ (reference sequence). The whole variable domain, remainder taken from reference TRBV7-9 and TRBJ2-1, is DTGVSQNPRHKITKRGQNVTFRCDPISEHNRLYWYRQTLGQGPEFLTYFQNEAQLEKSRLLSDRFSAERPKGSFSTLEIQRTEQGDSAMYLCASGGLAGGPRAHYNEQFFGPGTRLTVL.

Comment on this clonotype: At one of its ends the junction is not consistent with the germline gene, which may arise from a read error. This chain connects TRBV10-3 to TRBJ2-7, with 11 nucleotides matching TRBD2. Germline values: CDR1 ENHRY, CDR2 SYGVKD. The CDR3 extends over 16 amino acids. The CDR3 DNA is TGTGTCATCAGTGAGTCGACACTAGCGGGAGTGGGCGAGCAGTACTTC. Translated: CVISESTLAGVGEQYF.

The table lists this clonotype with many counts. The chain combines TRBV10-3 with TRBJ2-1, with 11 bases matching TRBD2. In germline, CDR1 is ENHRY, CDR2 SYGVKD. The V gene end was trimmed by 10 bases and the J gene end by 9 bases; junction bases not matched to a gene: 11. The CDR3 is 14 amino acids. CDR3 nucleotide sequence: TGTGCCACAAGGGGCGGGACTAGCGGTGGTGAGCAGTTCTTC. The encoded protein is CATRGGTSGGEQFF.

For the CDR3, the DNA is TGTGCCAGCAGTTTGGGGGCCAAAAACATTCAGTACTTC. This encodes CASSLGAKNIQYF. The chain employs TRBV6-5 and TRBJ2-4, with D unresolved. The CDR3 sequence is 13 residues long. V lost 4 bases and J lost 1, with 5 bases in between. Looked up from germline, CDR1 is MNHEY and CDR2 is SVGAGI.

The table lists this clonotype with a few counts. The chain recombines TRBV29-1 with TRBJ2-2, with D perhaps TRBD1 (6 bases). The germline CDR1 and CDR2 sequences are SQVTM and ANQGSEA. Trimming stripped 5 bases from V and 3 bases from J, with 19 bases between. This CDR3 spans 16 amino acids. The CDR3 DNA reads as TGCAGCGTTAAGGACAGCTCGGTTTTGGACACCGGGGAGCTGTTTTTT. Its protein product is CSVKDSSVLDTGELFF.